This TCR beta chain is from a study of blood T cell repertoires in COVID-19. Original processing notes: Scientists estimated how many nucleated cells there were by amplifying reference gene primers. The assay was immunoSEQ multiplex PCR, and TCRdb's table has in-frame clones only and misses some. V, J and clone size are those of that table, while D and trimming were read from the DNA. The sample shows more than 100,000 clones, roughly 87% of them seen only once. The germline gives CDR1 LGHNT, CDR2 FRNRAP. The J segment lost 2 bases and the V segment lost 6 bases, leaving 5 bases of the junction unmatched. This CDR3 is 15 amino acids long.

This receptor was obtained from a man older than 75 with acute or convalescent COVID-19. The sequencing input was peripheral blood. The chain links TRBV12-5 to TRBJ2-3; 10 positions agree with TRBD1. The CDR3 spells CASGLGTGDTDTQYF. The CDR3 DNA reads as TGTGCTAGTGGCCTGGGGACAGGGGACACAGATACGCAGTATTTT.